This T cell receptor (beta chain) comes out of a study of human T cells and chemical hapten exposure. Study-wide background: Small differences in pooled library volume mainly drove the variation in TCR yields per sample.

About this clonotype itself: The antigen remains unidentified.

Whole-study findings and limits: High-frequency TCRs, those above 1 in 1000, stayed the same after DPC sensitization.

Unique molecular identifiers were attached to individual cDNA molecules during library preparation. Source study methods: Sample TCR totals centred on a median of around 92,000, ranging 23,224 to 690,600. Each CDR3 protein gets one entry after TCRdb re-called the RACE reads with MiXCR. TCRdb, rather than the study authors, made the V and J calls. The table lists 130,000 or so distinct CDR3 sequences, approximately 10% of them singletons. The germline gives CDR1 SGDLS, CDR2 YYNGEE. This CDR3 region has 18 residues. V gave up 3 bases and J gave up 6 bases, with 25 bases separating them. This sample's time point: healthy volunteer bleed at 2 weeks. Sequencing started from total RNA isolated from unfractionated whole blood.

The sequence came from a male donor in good health. Some clones in this sample may be carry-over from other donors' samples. Sequenced sample: whole blood. The gene calls are TRBV9 and TRBJ1-3; possibly TRBD1 for D (6 bases). CDR3 protein: CASSERLTGRPTLNTIYF. The CDR3, as DNA: TGTGCCAGCAGCGAACGGTTAACAGGGCGCCCGACTTTAAACACCATATATTTT.